The 18 T cell receptor beta chains given below trace back to one sample, sequenced in a study of T-cell reconstitution after alpha-beta-depleted transplantation in children. Library preparation (for TCRbeta) was performed with unique molecular identifiers. TCRdb called the PCR reads again in MiXCR, with one record for every CDR3 protein. The data contain about 180,000 distinct CDR3 sequences, 11% of them singletons. The sequences come from PBMCs, collected before TCRalphabeta/CD19-depleted stem cell transplant. The receptors originated from a boy younger than 10 with acute myeloid leukemia, due to receive a stem cell transplant.

This clonotype was picked up many times. This rearrangement joins TRBV20-1 to TRBJ2-5, with 8 bases that match TRBD1. The CDR3 runs 13 residues. Trimming at V came to 6 bases and at J to 4 bases, leaving 7 bases not matched to a gene. In germline, CDR1 is DFQATT, CDR2 SNEGSKA (reference sequence). CDR3 bases: TGCAGTGCCTGGACAGGGAACGTAGAGACCCAGTACTTC. It yields the protein CSAWTGNVETQYF.

The sample holds many counts of this clonotype. The chain is built from TRBV27 and TRBJ2-6; perhaps TRBD2 as D (5 bases). The V gene's germline CDR1 is MNHEY and CDR2 SMNVEV (reference sequence). The V gene lost 6 bases and the J gene lost 0 bases, with 9 bases spanning the gap. The CDR3 spans 15 residues. The CDR3 is CASRRVYSGANVLTF. CDR3 DNA sequence: TGTGCCAGCAGGCGGGTCTACTCTGGGGCCAACGTCCTGACTTTC.

This clonotype was seen repeatedly, ten times or more. This sequence joins TRBV2 and TRBJ1-1; D unclear. There are 14 residues in the CDR3. CDR1 SNHLY and CDR2 FYNNEI come from the germline V gene. V lost 4 bases and J 0 bases, leaving 9 bases between the germline ends. DNA for the CDR3: TGTGCCAGCAGTGGTCGGGGTATGAACACTGAAGCTTTCTTT. It codes for CASSGRGMNTEAFF.

This chain connects TRBV29-1 to TRBJ2-4; TRBD1 is a possible D gene (5 bases). The germline CDR1 and CDR2 sequences are SQVTM and ANQGSEA. V gave up 4 bases and J gave up 0 bases, with 10 bases separating them. The CDR3 has 14 amino acids. CDR3 DNA: TGCAGCGTTGCGGACACAGTAGCCAAAAACATTCAGTACTTC. Encoded protein: CSVADTVAKNIQYF.

This clonotype was counted many times. The chain couples TRBV27 to TRBJ2-1, with 12 positions matching TRBD2. Germline-derived CDR1 and CDR2 are MNHEY and SMNVEV (reference sequence). The V and J ends lost 8 bases and 7 bases, in that order; junction bases with no gene match: 9. The CDR3 totals 15 residues. Written as DNA, the CDR3 is TGTGCCAGCGGCGTCAGACTAGCGGGAGAGAATGAGCAGTTCTTC. Translated, it gives CASGVRLAGENEQFF.

Concerning this clonotype: This may stem from a read error, because a much larger clone lies one nucleotide away. The chain uses TRBV2 and TRBJ2-3; 11 nucleotides align to TRBD2. CDR1 and CDR2 from the germline V gene are SNHLY and FYNNEI. CDR3 size: 14 residues. The CDR3 nucleotides are TGTGCCAGCAGTCCACCGGGACTAGCGGATACGCGGTATTTT. Residues: CASSPPGLADTRYF.

At least ten counts were recorded for this clonotype. One junction end disagrees with the germline gene, perhaps due to a read error. The V gene is TRBV6-1, the J gene TRBJ2-1; maybe TRBD1 (6 bases). The CDR3 runs 15 residues. The germline CDR1 and CDR2 sequences are MNHNS and SASEGT. The CDR3 DNA is TGTGCCAGCAGGGAAGACAGGTGGGTTTACAATGAGCAGTTCTTC. It codes for CASREDRWVYNEQFF.

This clonotype was picked up many times. The chain employs TRBV5-5 and TRBJ2-5; 13 bases line up with TRBD2. This CDR3 is built from 13 residues. CDR1 is SGHKS and CDR2 is YYEKEE in the germline V gene (reference sequence). Trimming took 5 bases from V and 5 from J; bases not matched to a gene: 0. CDR3 sequence: CASRGLAGETQYF. The DNA for the CDR3 is TGTGCCAGCAGGGGACTAGCGGGGGAGACCCAGTACTTC. The variable domain in full, with the rest retrieved from reference TRBV5-5 and TRBJ2-5, is DAGVTQSPTHLIKTRGQQVTLRCSPISGHKSVSWYQQVLGQGPQFIFQYYEKEERGRGNFPDRFSARQFPNYSSELNVNALLLGDSALYLCASRGLAGETQYFGPGTRLLVL.

This clonotype was recorded at least ten times. This chain uses TRBV2 with TRBJ2-4; a weak D match, TRBD1 (6 bases). CDR1 is SNHLY and CDR2 is FYNNEI in the germline V gene. Trimming removed 11 bases at V and 6 bases at J, with 17 bases between. The CDR3 is 13 residues long. The CDR3 reads CAVSWDTVNIQYF. The CDR3 DNA sequence: TGTGCCGTTTCCTGGGACACCGTAAACATTCAGTACTTC.

This clonotype was counted ten times or more. V usage is TRBV15 and J usage is TRBJ2-1, with 16 bases aligning to TRBD2. V trimming: 0 bases; J trimming: 8 bases; junction bases outside the gene matches: 1. This CDR3 contains 16 residues. The germline V gene encodes CDR1 LNHNV and CDR2 YYDKDF (reference sequence). CDR3 nucleotide sequence: TGTGCCACCAGCAGAGAGGGGACTAGCGGGAGGGATGAGCAGTTCTTC. This gives the protein CATSREGTSGRDEQFF.

This clonotype was found many times. The gene calls are TRBV5-5 and TRBJ1-2; D is perhaps TRBD1 (5 bases). The CDR3 runs to 16 residues. Germline V gives CDR1 SGHKS, CDR2 YYEKEE (reference sequence). V lost 1 base, J lost 3 bases, and 16 bases lay in between. CDR3 DNA: TGTGCCAGCAGCTTGCGGGGGTCTCCCCAGGACTATGGCTACACCTTC. Its protein is CASSLRGSPQDYGYTF.

This clonotype was picked up a small number of times. The rearrangement joins TRBV19 to TRBJ2-1; 13 positions agree with TRBD2. The CDR3 is 14 residues long. V shed 3 bases, J shed 7 bases, and the junction held 0 bases outside the gene matches. CDR1 LNHDA and CDR2 SQIVND come from the germline V gene (reference sequence). The CDR3 protein is CASSMGLAGNEQFF. Written as DNA, the CDR3 is TGTGCCAGTAGTATGGGACTAGCGGGGAATGAGCAGTTCTTC.

This clonotype came up many times. This chain links TRBV4-1 with TRBJ1-1; D is undetermined. This CDR3 is built from 12 residues. V was trimmed by 0 bases and J by 11 bases, leaving 10 bases between them. CDR1 and CDR2 from the germline V gene are MGHRA and YSYEKL. The CDR3, as DNA: TGCGCCAGCAGCCAAGATAGGCGGGAGGCTTTCTTT. This codes for CASSQDRREAFF.

This clonotype occurred many times. The V and J genes are TRBV20-1 and TRBJ1-1; D gene unclear. CDR1 is DFQATT and CDR2 is SNEGSKA in the germline V gene (reference sequence). This CDR3 is 12 amino acids long. V lost 6 bases to trimming and J lost 4 bases, with 12 bases between them. This CDR3 is CSALRRGTEAFF. In nucleotides, the CDR3 is TGCAGTGCCCTCCGCCGTGGCACTGAAGCTTTCTTT.

This clonotype was seen ten or more times. The rearrangement joins TRBV6-5 to TRBJ2-3; D is possibly TRBD1 or TRBD2 (5 bases each). The CDR3 contains 15 residues. Trimming stripped 2 bases from V and 2 bases from J, with 11 bases between. From germline, CDR1 is MNHEY and CDR2 SVGAGI. In DNA form, the CDR3 reads TGTGCCAGCAGTTACAGAGGGGCTTTCACAGATACGCAGTATTTT. This sequence encodes CASSYRGAFTDTQYF.

This clonotype was counted ten times or more. The CDR3 DNA is TGTGCCAGCAGTTTCTCGCGGGAGAACTACAATGAGCAGTTCTTC. Translating it yields CASSFSRENYNEQFF. The J gene is TRBJ2-1, the V gene TRBV27; 7 bases agree with TRBD2. Trimming took 3 bases from V and 3 from J; bases not matched to a gene: 5. The CDR3 has 15 residues. CDR1 MNHEY and CDR2 SMNVEV come from the germline V gene (reference sequence).

This clonotype was recorded many times. This chain uses TRBV3-1 with TRBJ1-2, with unresolved D. Trimming shortened V by 2 bases and J by 0 bases, and 7 bases separated the two germline ends. Germline CDR1 and CDR2: LGHDT and YNNKEL (reference sequence). The CDR3 extends over 14 amino acids. The CDR3 nucleotides read TGTGCCAGCAGCCAATTTGGGCCTAACTATGGCTACACCTTC. Translating it yields CASSQFGPNYGYTF.

This clonotype has ten or more counts. This chain uses TRBV20-1 with TRBJ1-1, with TRBD1 identical over 8 bases. V was clipped by 0 bases and J by 3 bases; unmatched bases: 0. This CDR3 spans 13 amino acids. Germline CDR1 reads DFQATT; CDR2 reads SNEGSKA (reference sequence). The CDR3 DNA reads TGCAGTGCTAGAGAACAGGGGGACACTGAAGCTTTCTTT. This sequence encodes CSAREQGDTEAFF.